Each of the 7 T cell receptor beta chains below was sequenced from the same sample in a study of blood T cell repertoires in COVID-19. Profiled with immunoSEQ multiplex PCR; TCRdb holds only in-frame clones, not every one. Among 290,000 or so clones listed, roughly 92% were seen once. Sequencing input: peripheral blood. Receptors originate from a woman aged 25 to 39 with COVID-19, enrolled during active disease.

This rearrangement joins TRBV27 to TRBJ2-5, with TRBD2 matching 7 bases. J lost 5 bases, V lost 2 bases, and 8 bases had no gene match. Germline loops: CDR1 MNHEY, CDR2 SMNVEV (reference sequence). The CDR3 extends over 15 amino acids. DNA for the CDR3: TGTGCCAGCAGTTTAAGGGAGGGTGGGGCGGAGACCCAGTACTTC. Translation: CASSLREGGAETQYF.

The chain is built from TRBV5-4 and TRBJ2-1, with 9 nucleotides matching TRBD2. The length of the CDR3 is 15 residues. Germline CDR1 and CDR2: SGHNT and YYREEE (reference sequence). With 0 bases clipped from V and 5 bases from J, the junction kept 3 bases outside the gene matches. The CDR3 region has the DNA TGTGCCAGCAGCTTGGGCGGGAGGGCCAACAATGAGCAGTTCTTC. This sequence encodes CASSLGGRANNEQFF.

This clone was picked up a small number of times. The rearrangement links TRBV7-9 to TRBJ1-4, with a weak D call TRBD1 (6 bases). Germline CDR1 reads SEHNR; CDR2 reads FQNEAQ (reference sequence). Trimming took 5 bases from V and 8 from J, leaving 12 bases between them. There are 13 residues in the CDR3. DNA of the CDR3: TGTGCCAGCAGCCCCGGACAGCCCGAAAAACTGTTTTTT. Its protein product is CASSPGQPEKLFF.

V and J are TRBV6-4 and TRBJ1-2; 7 bases align to TRBD1. V was clipped by 6 bases and J by 6 bases; unmatched bases: 10. The CDR3 is 14 amino acids. CDR1 and CDR2 from the germline V gene are MRHNA and SNTAGT. CDR3: CASSQGGQLDGYTF. CDR3 DNA sequence: TGTGCCAGCAGCCAGGGGGGTCAGTTGGATGGCTACACCTTC.

The chain links TRBV5-1 to TRBJ2-2, with 10 bases aligning to TRBD1. This CDR3 has 16 residues. V lost 2 bases to trimming and J lost 3 bases; unmatched junction nucleotides: 4. Germline-derived CDR1 and CDR2 are SGHRS and YFSETQ. CDR3 sequence (DNA): TGCGCCAGCAGCTTTGGAGGGACAGGGGACACCGGGGAGCTGTTTTTT. Encoded protein: CASSFGGTGDTGELFF.

J is TRBJ1-5 and V is TRBV4-1; D gene ambiguous. Trimming stripped 1 base from V and 3 bases from J, with 7 bases between. The CDR3 is made up of 14 amino acids. Germline CDR1 is MGHRA and CDR2 is YSYEKL. The CDR3 sequence is CASSQVADNQPQHF. The CDR3 DNA reads as TGCGCCAGCAGCCAAGTGGCAGACAATCAGCCCCAGCATTTT.

V and J are TRBV3-1 (or the pseudogene TRBV3-2) and TRBJ1-2; a weak D match, TRBD1 (6 bases). The CDR3 spans 15 residues. The germline V gene encodes CDR1 LGHDT and CDR2 YNNKEL (reference sequence). V lost 5 bases and J lost 6, with 19 bases in between. CDR3 residues: CASSSQRGGPHGYTF. CDR3 DNA sequence: TGTGCCAGCAGCAGCCAAAGGGGGGGACCCCATGGCTACACCTTC.